These 10 T cell receptor beta chains originate from one sample sequenced in a study of shared T cell receptors in the human thymus (dated by TCRdb to the early 2020s). Library creation used the immunoSEQ multiplex PCR assay. Drawn from immuneACCESS, this table holds only the in-frame rearrangements with V and J called that TCRdb kept. Clones are partly lost; checked studies trace under half to an unresolved V gene and leave the rest unexplained. Recorded for this sample are around 730,000 clones; approximately 83% of them occurred a single time. In total, the top ten clones hold 0.008% to 0.011% of the sample. In addition, the sample was reused for a study of human thymus T cells.

The sequencing input was thymocytes. The receptors were sampled from a girl in the first two years of life with a congenital heart defect. Donor details come from another sample of the same person, matched by shared clones.

The V call is TRBV6-5, the J call TRBJ1-6; no clear D gene. Trimming removed 4 bases from V and 12 bases from J, with 13 bases in between. This CDR3 is built from 13 residues. Looked up from germline, CDR1 is MNHEY and CDR2 is SVGAGI. The CDR3 protein is CASSFPISGPLHF. The DNA of the CDR3 is TGTGCCAGCAGTTTCCCGATTAGTGGACCCCTCCACTTT.

This CDR3 reads CATKEGAKEGYTF. As DNA, the CDR3 is TGTGCCACCAAGGAGGGGGCAAAGGAAGGCTACACCTTC. This chain joins TRBV19 and TRBJ1-2; TRBD1 matches 7 bases. The CDR3 contains 13 residues. Germline assignment: CDR1 LNHDA and CDR2 SQIVND (reference sequence). J gave up 8 bases and V 10 bases, and 13 bases lay outside the gene matches.

This chain uses TRBV5-1 with TRBJ2-2, with TRBD1 matching over 7 bases. This CDR3 is built from 20 residues. In germline, CDR1 is SGHRS, CDR2 YFSETQ. With 4 bases clipped from V and 2 bases from J, the junction kept 20 bases outside the gene matches. The CDR3 protein is CASSPPPQQGHPFNTGELFF. The CDR3 region has the DNA TGCGCCAGCAGCCCTCCCCCTCAACAGGGGCATCCTTTTAACACCGGGGAGCTGTTTTTT.

Comment on this clone: The sample has other DNA sequences that encode this CDR3 too. The gene calls are TRBV13 and TRBJ1-3; 8 nucleotides match TRBD1. J gave up 4 bases and V 5 bases, and 10 bases lay outside the gene matches. The CDR3 loop spans 16 amino acids. Germline V gene sequence: CDR1 PRHDT, CDR2 FYEKMQ (reference sequence). CDR3 in amino acids: CASSPGGGYSGNTIYF. CDR3 in DNA: TGTGCCAGCAGCCCAGGGGGCGGATACTCGGGAAACACCATATATTTT.

The V call is TRBV7-9, the J call TRBJ2-7, with 10 positions matching TRBD1. Germline lookup yields CDR1 SEHNR and CDR2 FQNEAQ (reference sequence). This CDR3 is built from 16 residues. J was trimmed by 4 bases and V by 3 bases; bases with no gene match: 9. The CDR3 region has the DNA TGTGCCAGCAGCTTTCGCACCGGGACAGGGGAGTACGAGCAGTACTTC. This translates into CASSFRTGTGEYEQYF.

The CDR3 sequence is CASSLGTSGQGTYEQYF. The CDR3 DNA reads as TGTGCCAGCAGCTTGGGGACCTCGGGACAGGGAACCTACGAGCAGTACTTC. The V and J genes are TRBV5-4 and TRBJ2-7; 9 bases are a match to TRBD1. The length of the CDR3 is 17 residues. V shed 0 bases, J shed 2 bases, and the junction held 9 bases outside the gene matches. Germline assignment: CDR1 SGHNT and CDR2 YYREEE (reference sequence).

The chain employs TRBV27 and TRBJ1-1; D possibly corresponds to TRBD1 (5 bases). Germline V gene sequence: CDR1 MNHEY, CDR2 SMNVEV (reference sequence). V lost 8 bases and J lost 3, with 19 bases in between. The CDR3 consists of 15 residues. This CDR3 is CASGWNPLGHTEAFF. The CDR3 DNA sequence: TGTGCCAGCGGATGGAATCCCTTGGGGCACACTGAAGCTTTCTTT.

There are a few counts of this clone. The chain has TRBV7-6 and TRBJ1-1; no clear D. Germline assignment: CDR1 SGHVS and CDR2 FNYEAQ. This CDR3 has 11 residues. V shed 8 bases and J shed 3 bases, with 7 bases lying between them. The CDR3: CASGRDTEAFF. The DNA of the CDR3 is TGTGCCAGCGGCCGGGACACTGAAGCTTTCTTT.

The chain carries TRBV30 and TRBJ2-1; 9 nucleotides agree with TRBD1. This CDR3 comprises 21 residues. The germline V gene has CDR1 GTSNPN and CDR2 SVGIG (reference sequence). J was trimmed by 0 bases and V by 2 bases; bases with no gene match: 20. In DNA, the CDR3 is TGTGCCTGGAGTACTCCTGTTGGGGACAGGGTCCCACCCGGCTCCTACAATGAGCAGTTCTTC. It specifies CAWSTPVGDRVPPGSYNEQFF.

The chain is built from TRBV14 and TRBJ2-7; 7 bases are shared with TRBD1. The length of the CDR3 is 18 residues. V lost 4 bases to trimming and J lost 5 bases; unmatched junction nucleotides: 20. Germline CDR1 and CDR2: SGHDN and FVKESK. CDR3 bases: TGTGCCAGCAGCCTTTTCCAGGGGGTGCGCTGGGGCGTCCACGAGCAGTACTTC. Translating it yields CASSLFQGVRWGVHEQYF.